These T cell receptor beta chains were read from a single sample in a study of blood T cell repertoires in COVID-19. Libraries were prepared by immunoSEQ multiplex PCR; TCRdb keeps only in-frame clonotypes and omits some of them. Of about 64,000 clones in the sample, just over 85% are singletons; the top ten hold roughly 3%. What was sequenced was peripheral blood. These receptors were taken from a man between 45 and 60 years old with active COVID-19. Each CDR3 is given with its conserved first and last residue. Fields, in order: D gene, clone size, J gene, V gene, CDR3 protein, CDR3 DNA. A D gene is named only where the DNA matches it firmly. Size values are once, few and many counts, or a class for expanded clones, and some rows have none.

>NA|once|TRBJ2-1|TRBV5-1
CASSLRSDNEQFF
TGCGCCAGCAGCTTAAGGAGCGACAATGAGCAGTTCTTC
>TRBD2|NA|TRBJ2-1|TRBV7-2
CASSRSGSSYNEQFF
TGTGCCAGCAGTCGGAGCGGGAGCTCCTACAATGAGCAGTTCTTC
>NA|NA|TRBJ1-1|TRBV25-1
CASSGQRNTEAFF
TGTGCCAGCAGCGGACAGCGGAACACTGAAGCTTTCTTT
>NA|few|TRBJ2-7|TRBV29-1
CSVVELVGASYEQYF
TGCAGCGTAGTCGAACTTGTGGGGGCGTCCTACGAGCAGTACTTC
>NA|NA|TRBJ1-2|TRBV7-9
CASSLGHNYGYTF
TGTGCCAGCAGCTTGGGACACAACTATGGCTACACCTTC
>NA|NA|TRBJ2-5|TRBV7-9
CASSLAGNQRTQYF
TGTGCCAGCAGCTTAGCGGGCAACCAACGGACCCAGTACTTC
>TRBD2|NA|TRBJ2-1|TRBV10-2
CASSESGLASYNEQFF
TGCGCCAGCAGTGAGTCGGGACTAGCCTCCTACAATGAGCAGTTCTTC
>NA|NA|TRBJ2-1|TRBV7-8
CASSSSLGLHESSYNEQFF
TGTGCCAGCAGCTCCTCGTTGGGACTCCACGAGAGCTCCTACAATGAGCAGTTCTTC
>NA|NA|TRBJ2-3|TRBV11-2
CASSFLADTQYF
TGTGCCAGCAGCTTCCTAGCAGATACGCAGTATTTT
>TRBD1|NA|TRBJ1-2|TRBV5-1
CASSGTGASYGYTF
TGCGCCAGCTCCGGGACAGGGGCCTCCTATGGCTACACCTTC
>NA|NA|TRBJ1-5|TRBV2
CASSVTVPQPQHF
TGTGCCAGCAGTGTTACGGTGCCTCAGCCCCAGCATTTT
>NA|NA|TRBJ2-7|TRBV18
CASSPEGRVYEQYF
TGTGCCAGCTCACCAGAGGGCAGAGTCTACGAGCAGTACTTC
>TRBD1|NA|TRBJ1-3|TRBV20-1
CSASRGPGRGSGNTIYF
TGCAGTGCTAGTAGGGGGCCCGGCAGGGGCTCTGGAAACACCATATATTTT
>NA|NA|TRBJ1-2|TRBV29-1
CSVVNAGKGYGYTF
TGCAGCGTTGTGAATGCAGGGAAGGGCTATGGCTACACCTTC
>NA|once|TRBJ2-2|TRBV19
CASSRDRFGELFF
TGTGCCAGTAGCCGAGACAGGTTCGGGGAGCTGTTTTTT